Below are 24 T cell receptor beta chains sequenced from a single sample in a study of shared clonotypes between healthy human individuals. Profiling relied on immunoSEQ multiplex PCR, and the TCRdb table lists in-frame clones only, not all of them. The repertoire has around 1,900,000 clones, just under 95% of them found once; the top ten carry about 1.7%. The naive CD8 subset, CD45RO-negative cells positively selected for CCR7, excluded terminally differentiated effector memory CD45RA+ cells. The sequencing input was naive CD8+ T cells from PBMCs. The receptors were gathered from a man between 18 and 29 years old in good health. Some clones in this sample may be carry-over from other donors' samples.

The genes are TRBV9 and TRBJ2-1; TRBD2 matches at 11 bases. CDR3 length: 16 residues. Germline V CDR1 and CDR2: SGDLS, YYNGEE. V shed 3 bases, J shed 5 bases, and the junction held 7 bases outside the gene matches. CDR3 region: CASSATGTSGHNEQFF. The CDR3 DNA follows: TGTGCCAGCAGCGCCACCGGGACTAGCGGACACAATGAGCAGTTCTTC. Supplemented by reference TRBV9 and TRBJ2-1, the full variable domain reads DSGVTQTPKHLITATGQRVTLRCSPRSGDLSVYWYQQSLDQGLQFLIQYYNGEERAKGNILERFSAQQFPDLHSELNLSSLELGDSALYFCASSATGTSGHNEQFFGPGTRLTVL.

The J gene is TRBJ2-3, the V gene TRBV4-2; D ambiguous. Looked up from germline, CDR1 is LGHNA and CDR2 is YNFKEQ. CDR3 size: 16 residues. Trimming pared 0 bases from V and 2 bases from J, leaving 12 bases between. CDR3 DNA sequence: TGTGCCAGCAGCCAAGATATCGTCCAGTACACAGATACGCAGTATTTT. Translated, it gives CASSQDIVQYTDTQYF.

This chain uses TRBV7-6 with TRBJ2-2; weak D call: TRBD1 (6 bases). This CDR3 has 16 amino acids. Germline V gene lookup returns CDR1 SGHVS and CDR2 FNYEAQ. V was clipped by 1 base and J by 4 bases, with 13 bases between them. The CDR3 reads CASSLEGTGTTGELFF. The DNA for the CDR3 is TGTGCCAGCAGCTTAGAAGGTACAGGGACCACCGGGGAGCTGTTTTTT.

A note on this clone: Compared with germline, one end of the junction differs, possibly owing to a read error. The CDR3 loop reads CASGEGTSSYEQYF. CDR3 coding DNA: TGTGCCAGCGGTGAAGGGACCAGCTCCTACGAGCAGTACTTC. J is TRBJ2-7 and V is TRBV2; tentatively, D is TRBD1 or TRBD2 (5 bases each). Germline V lookup: CDR1 SNHLY, CDR2 FYNNEI. The CDR3 loop spans 14 amino acids. Based on the CDR3 plus reference TRBV2 and TRBJ2-7, the full variable domain is EPEVTQTPSHQVTQMGQEVILRCVPISNHLYFYWYRQILGQKVEFLVSFYNNEISEKSEIFDDQFSVERPDGSNFTLKIRSTKLEDSAMYFCASGEGTSSYEQYFGPGTRLTVT.

The chain recombines TRBV7-8 with TRBJ2-1; no clear D. The CDR3 spans 13 residues. V dropped 4 bases and J dropped 6 bases, with 10 bases sitting between them. Germline CDR1 and CDR2: SGHVS and FQNEAQ. CDR3 coding DNA: TGTGCCAGCAGCTCTGGACCTATCAATGAGCAGTTCTTC. It is translated as CASSSGPINEQFF.

The sample holds a few counts of this clone. V gene TRBV9 combines with J gene TRBJ1-1; 9 bases fit TRBD1. The ends lost 7 bases at V and 11 bases at J; junction bases unmatched: 6. This CDR3 spans 11 amino acids. The germline CDR1 and CDR2 sequences are SGDLS and YYNGEE. The CDR3 loop is CASGRDRVAFF. The CDR3 nucleotides are TGTGCCAGCGGCCGGGACAGGGTGGCTTTCTTT.

This clone was seen only once. V and J are TRBV7-2 and TRBJ2-2; 9 nucleotides line up with TRBD2. This CDR3 contains 16 residues. Germline trimming cut 3 bases from V and 4 bases from J; bases unmatched to any gene: 6. Germline V gene sequence: CDR1 SGHTA, CDR2 FQGNSA. CDR3 sequence: CASSFRIAGATGELFF. The CDR3 nucleotides read TGTGCCAGCAGCTTTAGGATAGCGGGGGCCACCGGGGAGCTGTTTTTT.

The chain joins TRBV4-2 to TRBJ2-7, with 7 positions matching TRBD1. This CDR3 spans 15 amino acids. With V trimmed by 0 bases and J by 3 bases, 5 bases remained unmatched. Germline lookup yields CDR1 LGHNA and CDR2 YNFKEQ. The CDR3 bases are TGTGCCAGCAGCCAAGAGAACACAGGGGTCTACGAGCAGTACTTC. Protein: CASSQENTGVYEQYF.

V and J are TRBV23-1 and TRBJ2-2; a possible D gene is TRBD1 (5 bases). TRBV23-1 qualifies as an ORF whose function is uncertain. V lost 2 bases and J lost 3, with 13 bases in between. CDR3 length: 16 amino acids. The CDR3 nucleotides read TGCGCCAGCAGTCAACCGACGGACACTCACACCGGGGAGCTGTTTTTT. Its translation: CASSQPTDTHTGELFF.

The chain links TRBV9 to TRBJ1-1; D ambiguous. The CDR3 totals 14 residues. Germline V CDR1 and CDR2: SGDLS, YYNGEE. Deletions cut 0 bases from V and 3 bases from J, with 9 bases between. This CDR3 reads CASSVVPVYTEAFF. As DNA, the CDR3 is TGTGCCAGCAGCGTAGTCCCGGTATACACTGAAGCTTTCTTT. Combining the CDR3 with reference TRBV9 and TRBJ1-1 gives the whole variable domain DSGVTQTPKHLITATGQRVTLRCSPRSGDLSVYWYQQSLDQGLQFLIQYYNGEERAKGNILERFSAQQFPDLHSELNLSSLELGDSALYFCASSVVPVYTEAFFGQGTRLTVV.

The chain joins TRBV7-9 to TRBJ1-5; D remains ambiguous. The CDR3 has 12 amino acids. Trimming shortened V by 5 bases and J by 4 bases, and 6 bases separated the two germline ends. Per germline, CDR1 SEHNR and CDR2 FQNEAQ (reference sequence). The CDR3 is CASSHGNQPQHF. CDR3 bases: TGTGCCAGCAGCCACGGGAATCAGCCCCAGCATTTT.

This clone was seen once. The J gene is TRBJ1-5, the V gene TRBV5-4, with D hard to call. The CDR3 sequence is 15 residues long. The germline V gene has CDR1 SGHNT and CDR2 YYREEE (reference sequence). Trimming removed 0 bases from V and 4 bases from J, with 11 bases in between. CDR3 coding DNA: TGTGCCAGCAGCTTGGACCCCCCGCCGAATCAGCCCCAGCATTTT. It specifies CASSLDPPPNQPQHF. The full variable domain, completed using reference TRBV5-4 and TRBJ1-5, is ETGVTQSPTHLIKTRGQQVTLRCSSQSGHNTVSWYQQALGQGPQFIFQYYREEENGRGNFPPRFSGLQFPNYSSELNVNALELDDSALYLCASSLDPPPNQPQHFGDGTRLSIL.

J is TRBJ1-6 and V is TRBV30, with D uncertain. Trimming stripped 8 bases from V and 4 bases from J, with 15 bases between. Germline V gene data show CDR1 as GTSNPN and CDR2 as SVGIG (reference sequence). CDR3 size: 14 residues. Here the CDR3 DNA reads TGTGCCCTAACCAACGGACCTTATAATTCACCCCTCCACTTT. Protein: CALTNGPYNSPLHF.

This clone showed up just once. V and J are TRBV7-9 and TRBJ2-6; 11 bases agree with TRBD1. The CDR3 consists of 18 residues. After removal of 5 bases from V and 1 base from J, the junction contained 7 bases not matched to a gene. Germline CDR1 is SEHNR and CDR2 is FQNEAQ (reference sequence). The CDR3 here is CASSPLGTGGSGANVLTF. DNA of the CDR3: TGTGCCAGCAGCCCCCTCGGGACAGGGGGTTCTGGGGCCAACGTCCTGACTTTC.

The CDR3 DNA sequence: TGTGCCATCAGCTTCCTCCAGCTAGCGGAAAACAATGAGCAGTTCTTC. This codes for CAISFLQLAENNEQFF. The chain combines TRBV10-3 with TRBJ2-1; 7 nucleotides line up with TRBD2. The CDR3 loop spans 16 amino acids. Per the germline V gene, CDR1 is ENHRY and CDR2 is SYGVKD. V lost 6 bases to trimming and J lost 5 bases; unmatched junction nucleotides: 13.

The gene calls are TRBV14 and TRBJ2-1, with 8 bases that match TRBD2. From germline, CDR1 is SGHDN and CDR2 FVKESK. This CDR3 comprises 16 residues. V trimming: 0 bases; J trimming: 6 bases; junction bases outside the gene matches: 7. CDR3 coding DNA: TGTGCCAGCAGCCAAGATCTGACGGGAGGGGGCAATGAGCAGTTCTTC. This gives the protein CASSQDLTGGGNEQFF.

V gene TRBV30 combines with J gene TRBJ1-4; D gene uncertain. Between the trimmed V and J ends, which lost 1 base and 1 base, there was a span of 13 bases. This CDR3 contains 16 residues. Germline V gene lookup returns CDR1 GTSNPN and CDR2 SVGIG (reference sequence). The DNA for the CDR3 is TGTGCCTGGAGTGACCAGAAGGGTTTAACTAATGAAAAACTGTTTTTT. It is translated as CAWSDQKGLTNEKLFF.

The chain has TRBV7-8 and TRBJ2-6, with 10 nucleotides matching TRBD1. CDR3 size: 17 residues. Trimming took 1 base from V and 4 from J; bases not matched to a gene: 4. Germline V gene data show CDR1 as SGHVS and CDR2 as FQNEAQ. The CDR3 loop reads CASSLVGTGAGANVLTF. The CDR3 DNA is TGTGCCAGCAGCTTAGTGGGGACAGGGGCCGGGGCCAACGTCCTGACTTTC.

In regard to this clone: Other DNA sequences within the sample encode an identical CDR3. The J gene is TRBJ2-5, the V gene TRBV27; 7 bases align to TRBD1. V was pared by 3 bases and J by 5 bases, with 6 bases of the junction left unmatched. The germline V gene encodes CDR1 MNHEY and CDR2 SMNVEV (reference sequence). The CDR3 is 14 residues long. For the CDR3, the DNA is TGTGCCAGCAGTTTGAGAGACAGGGCGGAGACCCAGTACTTC. It translates to CASSLRDRAETQYF.

This rearrangement joins TRBV28 to TRBJ2-3; either TRBD1 or TRBD2 may fit D (5 bases each). Looked up from germline, CDR1 is MDHEN and CDR2 is SYDVKM. With 4 bases removed from V and 5 bases from J, the gap between germline ends came to 16 bases. This CDR3 spans 15 amino acids. The CDR3, as DNA: TGTGCCAGCAGTTCAAATGCAGTTGGGGGAGATACGCAGTATTTT. Protein sequence: CASSSNAVGGDTQYF.

As concerns this clone: The same CDR3 is also encoded by other DNA sequences in this sample. This chain joins TRBV27 and TRBJ2-7; no clear D gene. Germline assignment: CDR1 MNHEY and CDR2 SMNVEV (reference sequence). The germline V and J ends were trimmed by 0 bases and 2 bases, with 5 bases remaining between them. This CDR3 spans 13 amino acids. The DNA of the CDR3 is TGTGCCAGCAGTTTATCGTGGGCCTACGAGCAGTACTTC. It encodes CASSLSWAYEQYF.

A word on this clone: At one boundary the junction diverges from the germline segment, which might be a read error. This rearrangement joins TRBV7-8 to TRBJ2-7; TRBD2 is a possible D gene (5 bases). Germline V gene data show CDR1 as SGHVS and CDR2 as FQNEAQ. The CDR3 consists of 16 residues. The CDR3 region has the DNA TGTGCCAGCAGCGTAGCGAGCTTGGTCAGGAGCCACGAGCAGTACTTC. This codes for CASSVASLVRSHEQYF.

This sequence joins TRBV28 and TRBJ2-4; 13 positions match TRBD2. V dropped 2 bases and J dropped 1; count of bases not matched to a gene: 20. Germline V gene lookup returns CDR1 MDHEN and CDR2 SYDVKM. The CDR3 has 23 residues. The DNA of the CDR3 is TGTGCCAGCAGTTTACATTCCGGGACAGGGCGGACTAGCGGGAGCTTGGCCAAAAACATTCAGTACTTC. Encoded protein: CASSLHSGTGRTSGSLAKNIQYF.

The J gene is TRBJ1-4, the V gene TRBV27; D remains unclear. Germline-derived CDR1 and CDR2 are MNHEY and SMNVEV (reference sequence). The length of the CDR3 is 13 residues. The V end was cut by 3 bases, the J end by 8 bases, with 10 bases between. In DNA, the CDR3 is TGTGCCAGCAGTTTCTCCCTGGACGAAAAACTGTTTTTT. Its translation is CASSFSLDEKLFF.